What follows is one T cell receptor beta chain and its context. CDR3 size: 15 residues. Losses at the gene ends were 4 bases for V and 6 bases for J; bases not matched to a gene: 9. CDR1 and CDR2 (germline): SGHNT, YYREEE (reference sequence). The sample originates from a study of blood T cell repertoires in COVID-19. Per the original methods: Estimation of nucleated cell counts relied on the amplification of reference gene primers. Clones were sequenced by immunoSEQ multiplex PCR, and TCRdb holds only the in-frame ones, with some missing. V and J calls and clone size are as listed in that table; D and trimming were resolved from the DNA. The profile covers around 200,000 clones, with roughly 86% appearing a single time and around 7% taken by the ten largest.

Sequenced: peripheral blood. V gene TRBV5-4 combines with J gene TRBJ2-2; 7 bases map to TRBD1. The source is a woman aged 80 or older in a cohort sampled during active or convalescent COVID-19. The DNA for the CDR3 is TGTGCCAGCAGCCCCGGACAGGCCTCCGCCGGGGAGCTGTTTTTT. This sequence encodes CASSPGQASAGELFF.